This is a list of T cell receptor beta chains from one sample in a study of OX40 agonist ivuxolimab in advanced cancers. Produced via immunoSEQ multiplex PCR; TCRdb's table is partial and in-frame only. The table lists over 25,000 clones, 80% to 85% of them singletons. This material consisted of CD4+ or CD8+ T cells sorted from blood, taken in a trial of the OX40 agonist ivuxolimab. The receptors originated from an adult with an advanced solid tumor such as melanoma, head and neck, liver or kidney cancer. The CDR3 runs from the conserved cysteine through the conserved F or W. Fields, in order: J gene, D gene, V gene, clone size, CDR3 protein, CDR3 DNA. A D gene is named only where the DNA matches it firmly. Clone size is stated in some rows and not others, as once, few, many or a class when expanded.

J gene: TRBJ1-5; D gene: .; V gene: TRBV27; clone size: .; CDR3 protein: CASSHDGNNQPQHF; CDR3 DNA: TGTGCCAGCAGTCATGACGGCAACAATCAGCCCCAGCATTTT
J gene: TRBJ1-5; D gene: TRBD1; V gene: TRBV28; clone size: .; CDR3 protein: CASSTRQGSNQPQHF; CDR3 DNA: TGTGCCAGCAGTACCCGACAGGGAAGCAATCAGCCCCAGCATTTT
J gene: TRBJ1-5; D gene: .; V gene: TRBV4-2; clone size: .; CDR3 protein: CASSQDGTPDQPQHF; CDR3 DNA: TGTGCCAGCAGCCAAGATGGGACTCCTGATCAGCCCCAGCATTTT
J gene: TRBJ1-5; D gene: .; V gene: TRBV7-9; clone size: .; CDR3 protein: CASSTGDSNQPQHF; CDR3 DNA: TGTGCCAGCAGCACCGGGGATAGCAATCAGCCCCAGCATTTT
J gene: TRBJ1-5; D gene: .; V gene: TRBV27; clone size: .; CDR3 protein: CASSSTGLSNQPQHF; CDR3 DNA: TGTGCCAGCAGCTCAACAGGGTTGAGCAATCAGCCCCAGCATTTT
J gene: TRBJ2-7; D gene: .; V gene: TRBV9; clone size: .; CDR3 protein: CASSSSAGRPYEQYF; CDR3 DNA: TGTGCCAGCAGCTCTAGTGCGGGACGGCCCTACGAGCAGTACTTC
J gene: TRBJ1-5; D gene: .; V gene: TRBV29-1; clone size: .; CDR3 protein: CSARLGGNQPQHF; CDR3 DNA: TGCAGCGCTCGCCTAGGTGGCAATCAGCCCCAGCATTTT
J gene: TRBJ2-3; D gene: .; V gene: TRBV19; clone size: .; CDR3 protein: CASSAGADTQYF; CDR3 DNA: TGTGCCAGTAGCGCAGGGGCAGATACGCAGTATTTT
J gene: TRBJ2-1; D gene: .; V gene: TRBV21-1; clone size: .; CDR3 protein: CASSKPRGDWFYNEQFF; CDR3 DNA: TGTGCCAGCAGCAAGCCGAGGGGGGATTGGTTCTACAATGAGCAGTTCTTC
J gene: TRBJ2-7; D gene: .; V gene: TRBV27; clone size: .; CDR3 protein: CASSLAGQGYEQYF; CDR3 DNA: TGTGCCAGCAGTTTAGCGGGGCAAGGGTACGAGCAGTACTTC
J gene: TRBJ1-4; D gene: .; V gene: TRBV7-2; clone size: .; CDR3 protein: CASSHDFRGEKLFF; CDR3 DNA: TGTGCCAGCAGCCATGACTTCAGGGGTGAAAAACTGTTTTTT
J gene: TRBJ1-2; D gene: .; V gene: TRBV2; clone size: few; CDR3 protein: CARFQGTEGYTF; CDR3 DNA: TGTGCCAGGTTCCAGGGAACAGAAGGCTACACCTTC
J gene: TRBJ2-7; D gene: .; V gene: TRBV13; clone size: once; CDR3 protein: CASSLGRDYEQYF; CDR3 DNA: TGTGCCAGCAGCCTCGGACGGGACTACGAGCAGTACTTC
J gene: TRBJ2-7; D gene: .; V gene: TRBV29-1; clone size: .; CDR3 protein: CSVTGVTYEQYF; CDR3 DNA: TGCAGCGTTACGGGAGTCACCTACGAGCAGTACTTC
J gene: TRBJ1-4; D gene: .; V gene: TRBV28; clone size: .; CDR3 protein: CASSSNRRWEEKLFF; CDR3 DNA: TGTGCCAGCAGTTCCAATAGGCGATGGGAGGAAAAACTGTTTTTT
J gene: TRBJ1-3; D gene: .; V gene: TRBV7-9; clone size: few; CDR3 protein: CASSYPGVPGNTIYF; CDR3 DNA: TGTGCCAGCAGCTACCCTGGGGTCCCTGGAAACACCATATATTTT
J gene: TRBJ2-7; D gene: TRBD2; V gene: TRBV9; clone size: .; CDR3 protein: CASSPTSGGYYEQYF; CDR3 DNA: TGTGCCAGCAGCCCGACTAGCGGGGGCTACTACGAGCAGTACTTC
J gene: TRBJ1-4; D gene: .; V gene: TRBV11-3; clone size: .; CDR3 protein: CASRRGLTNEKLFF; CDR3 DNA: TGTGCCAGCAGACGGGGGCTCACTAATGAAAAACTGTTTTTT
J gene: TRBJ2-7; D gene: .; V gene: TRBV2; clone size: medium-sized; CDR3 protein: CASSERTFSSYEQYF; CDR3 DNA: TGTGCCAGCAGTGAGAGGACCTTTAGCTCCTACGAGCAGTACTTC
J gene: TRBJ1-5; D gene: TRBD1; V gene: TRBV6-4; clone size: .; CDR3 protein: CASSDSTGGNQPQHF; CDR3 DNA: TGTGCCAGCAGTGACTCGACAGGGGGCAATCAGCCCCAGCATTTT
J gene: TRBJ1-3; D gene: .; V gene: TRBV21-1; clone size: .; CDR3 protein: CASSKVQVSGNTIYF; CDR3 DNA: TGTGCCAGCAGCAAAGTCCAAGTCTCTGGAAACACCATATATTTT
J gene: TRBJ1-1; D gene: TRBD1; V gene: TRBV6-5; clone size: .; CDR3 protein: CATNTHRGETEAFF; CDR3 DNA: TGTGCCACCAATACCCACAGGGGAGAAACTGAAGCTTTCTTT
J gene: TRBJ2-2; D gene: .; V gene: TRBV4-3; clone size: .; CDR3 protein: CASSQDGYTGELFF; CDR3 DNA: TGCGCCAGCAGCCAAGATGGGTACACCGGGGAGCTGTTTTTT
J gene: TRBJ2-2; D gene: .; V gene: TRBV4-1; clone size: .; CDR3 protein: CASSLARNTGELFF; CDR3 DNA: TGCGCCAGCAGCCTAGCGCGGAACACCGGGGAGCTGTTTTTT
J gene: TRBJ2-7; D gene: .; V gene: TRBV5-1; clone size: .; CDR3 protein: CASSIIPGPWDEQYF; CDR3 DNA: TGCGCCAGCAGCATAATACCGGGACCTTGGGACGAGCAGTACTTC
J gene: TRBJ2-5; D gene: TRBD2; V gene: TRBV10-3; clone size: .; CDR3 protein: CAISGEGRETQYF; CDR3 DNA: TGTGCCATCAGTGGGGAGGGACGAGAGACCCAGTACTTC
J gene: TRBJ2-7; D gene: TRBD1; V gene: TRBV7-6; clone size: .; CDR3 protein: CASSLGQGGYEQYF; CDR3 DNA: TGTGCCAGCAGCCTAGGACAGGGTGGCTACGAGCAGTACTTC
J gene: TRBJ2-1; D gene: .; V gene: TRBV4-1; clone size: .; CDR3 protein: CASSQGGLASEQFF; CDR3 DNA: TGCGCCAGCAGCCAAGGAGGGCTAGCGAGTGAGCAGTTCTTC
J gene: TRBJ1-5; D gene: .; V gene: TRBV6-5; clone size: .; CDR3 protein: CASSTNSNQPQHF; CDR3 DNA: TGTGCCAGCAGTACAAATAGCAATCAGCCCCAGCATTTT
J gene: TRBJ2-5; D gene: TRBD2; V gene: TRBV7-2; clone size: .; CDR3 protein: CASSAGTSGPHETQYF; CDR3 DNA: TGTGCCAGCAGCGCCGGGACTAGCGGGCCCCATGAGACCCAGTACTTC
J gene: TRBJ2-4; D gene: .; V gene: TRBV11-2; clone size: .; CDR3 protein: CASSPTGLAKNIQYF; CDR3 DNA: TGTGCCAGCAGCCCTACCGGCCTAGCCAAAAACATTCAGTACTTC
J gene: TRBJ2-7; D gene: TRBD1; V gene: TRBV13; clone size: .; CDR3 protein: CASSYGTGASYEQYF; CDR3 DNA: TGTGCCAGCAGCTATGGGACAGGGGCCTCCTACGAGCAGTACTTC
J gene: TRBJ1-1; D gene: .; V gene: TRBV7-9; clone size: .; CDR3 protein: CASIDRVNTEAFF; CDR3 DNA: TGTGCCAGCATTGATAGGGTGAACACTGAAGCTTTCTTT
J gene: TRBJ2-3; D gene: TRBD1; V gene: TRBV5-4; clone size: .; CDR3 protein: CASSLLGDRLTDTQYF; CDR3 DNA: TGTGCCAGCAGCCTGTTGGGGGACAGGTTGACAGATACGCAGTATTTT
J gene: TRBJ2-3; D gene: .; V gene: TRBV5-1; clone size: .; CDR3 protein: CASSLIAEADTQYF; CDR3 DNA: TGCGCCAGCAGCTTAATAGCGGAGGCGGATACGCAGTATTTT
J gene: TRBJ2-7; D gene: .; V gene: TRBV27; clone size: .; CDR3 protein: CASSLSPVGAVTKQYF; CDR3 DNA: TGTGCCAGCAGTTTATCCCCGGTGGGGGCCGTGACGAAACAGTACTTC
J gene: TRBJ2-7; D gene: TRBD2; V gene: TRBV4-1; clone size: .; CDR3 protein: CASSLGLAGDGEQYF; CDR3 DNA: TGCGCCAGCAGCCTCGGCTTAGCGGGAGATGGGGAGCAGTACTTC
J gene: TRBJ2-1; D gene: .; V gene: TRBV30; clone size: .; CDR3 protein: CAWRPTSYGEQFF; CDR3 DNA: TGTGCCTGGAGACCTACTAGCTATGGTGAGCAGTTCTTC
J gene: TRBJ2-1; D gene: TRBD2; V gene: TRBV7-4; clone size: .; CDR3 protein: CASSLVELAANEQFF; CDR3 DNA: TGTGCCAGCAGCTTAGTGGAGCTAGCGGCCAATGAGCAGTTCTTC
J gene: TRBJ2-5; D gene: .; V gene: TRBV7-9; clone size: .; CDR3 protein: CASSLVQETQYF; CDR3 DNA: TGTGCCAGCAGCCTAGTGCAAGAGACCCAGTACTTC
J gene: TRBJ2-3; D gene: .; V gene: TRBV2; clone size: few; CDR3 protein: CASSEVRDSITDTQYF; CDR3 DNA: TGTGCCAGCAGTGAAGTGAGGGACTCCATCACAGATACGCAGTATTTT
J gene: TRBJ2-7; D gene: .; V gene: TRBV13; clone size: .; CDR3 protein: CASSFRYEQYF; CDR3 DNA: TGTGCCAGCAGCTTTAGATACGAGCAGTACTTC
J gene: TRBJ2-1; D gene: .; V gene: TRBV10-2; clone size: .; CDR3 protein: CASSATGGLNEQFF; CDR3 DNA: TGCGCCAGCAGTGCGACGGGGGGCCTCAATGAGCAGTTCTTC
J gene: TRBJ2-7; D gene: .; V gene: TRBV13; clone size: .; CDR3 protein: CASSSGHLGSYEQYF; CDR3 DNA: TGTGCCAGCAGCTCGGGACACCTCGGCTCCTACGAGCAGTACTTC
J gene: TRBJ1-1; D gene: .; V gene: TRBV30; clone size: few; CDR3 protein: CAWSVPRKSPEAFF; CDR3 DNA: TGTGCCTGGAGTGTACCGAGGAAGAGTCCTGAAGCTTTCTTT
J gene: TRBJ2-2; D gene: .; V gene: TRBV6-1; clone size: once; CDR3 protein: CASSEGATGELFF; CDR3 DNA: TGTGCCAGCAGTGAAGGGGCAACCGGGGAGCTGTTTTTT
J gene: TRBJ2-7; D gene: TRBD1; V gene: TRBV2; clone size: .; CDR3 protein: CASSPRDRALWPADEQYF; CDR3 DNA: TGTGCCAGCAGCCCCCGGGACAGGGCTCTCTGGCCGGCGGACGAGCAGTACTTC
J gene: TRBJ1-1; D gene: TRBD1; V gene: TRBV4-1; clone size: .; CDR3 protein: CASSHRDRGDTEAFF; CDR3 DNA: TGCGCCAGCAGCCATCGGGACAGGGGGGACACTGAAGCTTTCTTT
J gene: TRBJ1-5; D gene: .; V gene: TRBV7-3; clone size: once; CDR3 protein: CASSNGKLGNQPQHF; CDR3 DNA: TGTGCCAGCAGCAACGGTAAATTGGGCAATCAGCCCCAGCATTTT
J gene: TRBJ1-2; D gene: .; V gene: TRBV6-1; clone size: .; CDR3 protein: CASSEVDNLLYGYTF; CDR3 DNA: TGTGCCAGCAGTGAAGTGGACAATTTACTCTATGGCTACACCTTC
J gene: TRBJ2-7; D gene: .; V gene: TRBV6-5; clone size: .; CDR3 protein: CASRPGLTYEQYF; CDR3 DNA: TGTGCCAGCAGACCGGGACTCACCTACGAGCAGTACTTC
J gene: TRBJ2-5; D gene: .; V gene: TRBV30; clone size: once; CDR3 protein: CAWSGWGGLETQYF; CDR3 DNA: TGTGCCTGGAGTGGGTGGGGGGGCCTAGAGACCCAGTACTTC
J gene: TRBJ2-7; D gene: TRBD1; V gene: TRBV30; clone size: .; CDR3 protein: CAWSGGQGAAEQYF; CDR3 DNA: TGTGCCTGGAGCGGAGGACAGGGGGCGGCCGAGCAGTACTTC
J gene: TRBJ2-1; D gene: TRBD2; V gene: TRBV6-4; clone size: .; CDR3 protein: CASSGLAGGNEQFF; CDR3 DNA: TGTGCCAGCAGTGGACTAGCGGGAGGCAATGAGCAGTTCTTC
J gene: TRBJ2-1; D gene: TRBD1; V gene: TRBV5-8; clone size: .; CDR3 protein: CASSLGTGGAGNEQFF; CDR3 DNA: TGTGCCAGCAGCTTGGGGACAGGGGGCGCGGGCAATGAGCAGTTCTTC
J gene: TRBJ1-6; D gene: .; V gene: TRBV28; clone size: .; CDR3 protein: CASSLREEFSPLHF; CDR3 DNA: TGTGCCAGCAGTTTACGGGAAGAATTTTCACCCCTCCACTTT
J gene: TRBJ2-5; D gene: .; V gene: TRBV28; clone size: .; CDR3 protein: CASSSYNQRAQETQYF; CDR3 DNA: TGTGCCAGCAGTTCCTATAATCAACGTGCACAAGAGACCCAGTACTTC
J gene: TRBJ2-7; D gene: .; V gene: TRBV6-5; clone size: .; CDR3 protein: CASGRTAYEQYF; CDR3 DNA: TGTGCCAGCGGCCGCACAGCCTACGAGCAGTACTTC
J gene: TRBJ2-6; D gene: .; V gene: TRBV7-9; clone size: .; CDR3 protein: CASSGGHRSGANVLTF; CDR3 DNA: TGTGCCAGCAGCGGGGGACACCGCTCTGGGGCCAACGTCCTGACTTTC